The T cell receptor beta chain under discussion was sequenced for a study of blood T cell repertoires in COVID-19. Study at large: Sample material is recorded as cDNA or gDNA derived from T cells, B-cell-depleted T cells, or PBMCs.

Authors' data handling: Reference gene primer amplification in the assay estimated nucleated cell counts. Sequenced by immunoSEQ multiplex PCR; TCRdb stores in-frame clones only, minus some. D and trimming come from the DNA, and the V and J calls and clone size come from that table. The sample lists fewer than 500,000 clones, more than 70% occurring once. Study members were between about 18 and 95 years old and lived in about two dozen US regions. Each recovered donor of Cohort 3 presented with two negative PCRs, clearance, or symptom resolution. Trimming pared 6 bases from V and 5 bases from J, leaving 13 bases between. The CDR3 length is 13 residues. The V gene's germline CDR1 is LNHDA and CDR2 SQIVND (reference sequence).

This TCR was recovered from a man aged 25 to 40 who had recovered from COVID-19. The material sequenced was PBMCs or T cells enriched from blood (not recorded which). The chain combines TRBV19 with TRBJ1-2; no firm D call. CDR3 in amino acids: CASSQTSQYGYTF. The CDR3, as DNA: TGTGCCAGTAGCCAAACGTCCCAGTATGGCTACACCTTC. The variable domain in full, with the rest retrieved from reference TRBV19 and TRBJ1-2, is DGGITQSPKYLFRKEGQNVTLSCEQNLNHDAMYWYRQDPGQGLRLIYYSQIVNDFQKGDIAEGYSVSREKKESFPLTVTSAQKNPTAFYLCASSQTSQYGYTFGSGTRLTVV.